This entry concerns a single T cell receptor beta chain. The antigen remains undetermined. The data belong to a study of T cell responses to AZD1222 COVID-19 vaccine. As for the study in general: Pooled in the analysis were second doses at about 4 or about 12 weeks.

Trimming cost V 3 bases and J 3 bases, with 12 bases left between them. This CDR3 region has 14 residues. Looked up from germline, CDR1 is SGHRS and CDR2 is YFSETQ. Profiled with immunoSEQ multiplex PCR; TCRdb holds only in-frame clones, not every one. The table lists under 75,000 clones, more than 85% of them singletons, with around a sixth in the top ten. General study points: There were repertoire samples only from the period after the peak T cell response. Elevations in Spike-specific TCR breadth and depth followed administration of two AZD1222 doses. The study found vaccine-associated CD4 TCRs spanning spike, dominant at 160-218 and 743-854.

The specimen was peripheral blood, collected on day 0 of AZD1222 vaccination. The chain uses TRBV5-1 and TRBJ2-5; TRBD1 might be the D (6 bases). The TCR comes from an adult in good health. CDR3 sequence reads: CASSYGQSEETQYF. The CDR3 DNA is TGCGCCAGCAGCTACGGACAGTCCGAAGAGACCCAGTACTTC.